This TCR beta chain was found in a study of blood T cell repertoires in COVID-19. In the study overall: The study drew acute and convalescent COVID-19 samples from the United States, Italy and Spain. T cells, B-cell-depleted T cells, or PBMCs provided the cDNA or gDNA that served as material.

As processed by the authors: Amplifying reference gene primers gave estimates of nucleated cell counts. Produced via immunoSEQ multiplex PCR; TCRdb's table is partial and in-frame only. V, J and clone size are those of that table, while D and trimming were read from the DNA. The sample consists of fewer than 40,000 clones, 80% of them appearing once. CDR3 length: 13 residues. V lost 6 bases, J lost 5 bases, and 5 bases stayed unmatched. From germline, CDR1 is MRHNA and CDR2 SNTAGT. Sequencing was performed on peripheral blood. The receptor was derived from a man older than 75 with active or convalescent COVID-19. This chain links TRBV6-4 with TRBJ2-7; 9 bases map to TRBD1. The CDR3, as DNA: TGTGCCAGCAGCCCGACAGGGGGAGACGAGCAGTACTTC. Its protein is CASSPTGGDEQYF.